This T cell receptor beta chain was recorded in a study of early T cells in non-severe SARS-CoV-2 infection. CDR3 length: 13 amino acids. The germline CDR1 and CDR2 sequences are LGHNA and YNFKEQ. V was pared by 6 bases and J by 5 bases, with 11 bases between. Unique molecular identifiers were affixed to single, distinct cDNA molecules. From the 5' RACE reads, TCRdb called clonotypes with MiXCR, one entry per CDR3 protein. This sample carries 40,000 to 60,000 distinct CDR3 sequences, about 4.1% of them seen once, and the ten largest clones take about 6%. This clonotype appeared many times. The gene calls are TRBV4-2 and TRBJ2-1; a weak D match, TRBD2 (5 bases). The sequencing input was whole blood. The sequence derives from an adult who was a healthcare worker with PCR-confirmed SARS-CoV-2 infection or an uninfected control (not recorded which). The chain's CDR3 is CASSRRGNNEQFF. The CDR3 DNA follows: TGTGCCAGCAGTCGCAGAGGGAACAATGAGCAGTTCTTC.